Presented here are 7 T cell receptor beta chains from one specimen sequenced in a study of cytomegalovirus exposure and HLA in healthy donors. A multiplex PCR was run with 60 Vbeta primers and 13 Jbeta primers. Libraries were prepared by immunoSEQ multiplex PCR; TCRdb keeps only in-frame clonotypes and omits some of them. This table holds about 170,000 clones, approximately 59% found once. Sequencing was carried out using PBMCs. These receptors were collected from a man aged 40-55 years in good health and CMV-seronegative.

This clone occurred a few times. The chain couples TRBV19 to TRBJ2-2; tentative D call: TRBD1 (5 bases). Looked up from germline, CDR1 is LNHDA and CDR2 is SQIVND (reference sequence). The CDR3 sequence is 13 residues long. Trimming shortened V by 4 bases and J by 5 bases, and 8 bases separated the two germline ends. The CDR3 nucleotides read TGTGCCAGTAGTACACAGGTGACCGGGGAGCTGTTTTTT. Translated, it gives CASSTQVTGELFF.

The genes are TRBV7-9 and TRBJ2-5; 8 bases align to TRBD1. Trimming removed 5 bases from V and 7 bases from J; junction bases left unmatched: 15. The CDR3 length is 16 residues. Germline CDR1 is SEHNR and CDR2 is FQNEAQ (reference sequence). CDR3 sequence: CASSELRGRGRGTQYF. The CDR3 DNA reads as TGTGCCAGCAGCGAACTTCGGGGCAGGGGGCGAGGGACCCAGTACTTC.

The V call is TRBV5-1, the J call TRBJ2-7; 8 nucleotides line up with TRBD2. Germline V gene data show CDR1 as SGHRS and CDR2 as YFSETQ. Unmatched junction bases numbered 7, after V lost 5 bases and J lost 0 bases. The CDR3 runs to 15 residues. The CDR3 bases are TGCGCCAGCAGGGGGACCGGGACTAGCTCCTACGAGCAGTACTTC. Its protein is CASRGTGTSSYEQYF.

This clone was picked up a small number of times. This sequence joins TRBV28 and TRBJ1-6, with D possibly TRBD1 on 6 matching bases. The CDR3 covers 17 residues. Trimming took off 4 bases at V and 0 bases at J, with 13 bases between the two ends. CDR1 and CDR2 from the germline V gene are MDHEN and SYDVKM. CDR3 DNA sequence: TGTGCCAGCAGTTCGGACAGCGTCAGCTCCTATAATTCACCCCTCCACTTT. Protein sequence: CASSSDSVSSYNSPLHF.

This chain connects TRBV30 to TRBJ2-7, with TRBD1 matching over 8 bases. Trimming cost V 4 bases and J 2 bases; bases outside gene matches: 4. The CDR3 is 13 residues long. Germline V gene sequence: CDR1 GTSNPN, CDR2 SVGIG (reference sequence). The CDR3 sequence is CAWTMDRAYEQYF. The CDR3 nucleotides are TGTGCCTGGACCATGGACAGGGCCTACGAGCAGTACTTC.

CDR3 in amino acids: CASSRGTEAFF. Written as DNA, the CDR3 is TGTGCCAGCAGTAGGGGCACTGAAGCTTTCTTT. The chain couples TRBV28 to TRBJ1-1, with a tentative D call TRBD1 (5 bases). Trimming left V 5 bases short and J 4 bases short, with 5 bases between. Germline V lookup: CDR1 MDHEN, CDR2 SYDVKM. This CDR3 contains 11 residues.

This chain uses TRBV19 with TRBJ2-1; D unclear. In germline, CDR1 is LNHDA, CDR2 SQIVND (reference sequence). The CDR3 spans 14 residues. V shed 3 bases and J shed 6 bases, with 12 bases lying between them. CDR3 DNA sequence: TGTGCCAGTAGTATCCTTTCCCCTAGCAATGAGCAGTTCTTC. Translation gives CASSILSPSNEQFF.